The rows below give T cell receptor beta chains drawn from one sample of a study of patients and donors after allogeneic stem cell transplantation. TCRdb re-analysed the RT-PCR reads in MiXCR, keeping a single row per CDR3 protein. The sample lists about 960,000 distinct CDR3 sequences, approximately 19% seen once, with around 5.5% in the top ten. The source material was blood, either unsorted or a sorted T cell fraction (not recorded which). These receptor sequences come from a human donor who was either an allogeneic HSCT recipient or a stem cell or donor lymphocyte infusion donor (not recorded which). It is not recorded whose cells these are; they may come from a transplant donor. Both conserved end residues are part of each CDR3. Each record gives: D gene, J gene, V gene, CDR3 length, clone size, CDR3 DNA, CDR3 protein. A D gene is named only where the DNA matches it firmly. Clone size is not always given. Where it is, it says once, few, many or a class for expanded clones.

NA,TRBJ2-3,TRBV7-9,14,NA,TGTGCCAGCAGCCCGACTAGGCCCACAGATACGCAGTATTTT,CASSPTRPTDTQYF
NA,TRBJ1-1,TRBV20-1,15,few,TGCAGTGCTACGTCTTCCGGGACGGTGAACACTGAAGCTTTCTTT,CSATSSGTVNTEAFF
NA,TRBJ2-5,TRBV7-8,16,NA,TGTGCCAGCAGCCAGGGGGTAGCGGGGACCCAAGAGACCCAGAACTTC,CASSQGVAGTQETQNF
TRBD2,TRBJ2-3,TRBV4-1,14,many,TGCGCCAGCAGCCAAGAGGGACTAGCAGATACGCAGTATTTT,CASSQEGLADTQYF
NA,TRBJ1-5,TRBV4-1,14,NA,TGCGCCAGCAGCCAAATATGGGGCCATCAGCCCCAGCATTTT,CASSQIWGHQPQHF
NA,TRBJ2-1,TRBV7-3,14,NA,TGTGCCAGCAGGGGCAGGCAGGCCAACAATGAGCAGTTCTTC,CASRGRQANNEQFF
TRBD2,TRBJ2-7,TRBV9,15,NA,TGTGCCAGCAGCGTAGCTGGCGGGGGGCCCGACGAGCAGTACTTC,CASSVAGGGPDEQYF
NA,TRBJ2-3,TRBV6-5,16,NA,TGTGCCAGCAGTTACTCACGGGGTCCAGGGGGGAGGCCGCAGTATTTT,CASSYSRGPGGRPQYF
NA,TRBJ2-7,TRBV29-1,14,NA,TGCAGCGTTGAACAGGGGAGTGGGCTCTACGAGCAGTACTTC,CSVEQGSGLYEQYF
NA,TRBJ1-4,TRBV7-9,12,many,TGTGCCAGCAGCTCCCAAGATGAAAAACTGTTTTTT,CASSSQDEKLFF
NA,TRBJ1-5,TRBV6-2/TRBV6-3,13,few,TGTGCCAGCAGTTACGAAGGGAGCCAGCCCCAGCATTTT,CASSYEGSQPQHF
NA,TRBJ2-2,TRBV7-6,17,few,TGTGCCAGCAGCCCTAGGTCGGGGACGCCGAACACCGGGGAGCTGTTTTTT,CASSPRSGTPNTGELFF
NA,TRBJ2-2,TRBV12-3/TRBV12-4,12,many,TGTGCCAGCAGTCCGCGTCCCGGGGAGCTGTTTTTT,CASSPRPGELFF
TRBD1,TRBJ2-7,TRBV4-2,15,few,TGTGCCAGCAGCCCGATCAGGGACAGTGACTACGAGCAGTACTTC,CASSPIRDSDYEQYF
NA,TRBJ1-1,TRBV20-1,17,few,TGCAGTGCTAGAGATCTCGGTTTCGGAGGGGGTGTCACTGAAGCTTTCTTT,CSARDLGFGGGVTEAFF
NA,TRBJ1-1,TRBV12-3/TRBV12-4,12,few,TGTGCCAGCAGTTTAAGTGGGAACGAAGCTTTCTTT,CASSLSGNEAFF
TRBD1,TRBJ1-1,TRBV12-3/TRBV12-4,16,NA,TGTGCCAGCAGTTTACCTCGGACAGGGAGGGACACTGAAGCTTTCTTT,CASSLPRTGRDTEAFF
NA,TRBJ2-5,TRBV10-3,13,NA,TGTGCCATCAGTGAACAGGGAGGAGAGACCCAGTACTTC,CAISEQGGETQYF
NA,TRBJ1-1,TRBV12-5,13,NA,TGTGCTAGTTCCAGGGGTATTAGAACTGAAGCTTTCTTT,CASSRGIRTEAFF
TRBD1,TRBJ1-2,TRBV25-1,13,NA,TGTGCCAGCAGCGAAGACAGGGCCCGGGGCTACACCTTC,CASSEDRARGYTF
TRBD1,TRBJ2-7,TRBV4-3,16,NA,TGCGCCAGCAGCCAAGGGGCGGGGACAGGGGCCTACGAGCAGTACTTC,CASSQGAGTGAYEQYF
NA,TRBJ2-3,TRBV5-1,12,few,TGCGCCAGCAGCTATCCGACCAGGAAGCAGTATTTT,CASSYPTRKQYF
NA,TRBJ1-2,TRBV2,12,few,TGTGCCAGCAGTGACCCCCAGCGAGGCTACACCTTC,CASSDPQRGYTF
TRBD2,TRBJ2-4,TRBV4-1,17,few,TGCGCCAGCAGCCAAGTAGGCGCGGGAGGCACCAAAAACATTCAGTACTTC,CASSQVGAGGTKNIQYF
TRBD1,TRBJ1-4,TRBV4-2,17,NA,TGTGCCAGCAGCCGATCCGGGACAGGGGCCCCCAATGAAAAACTGTTTTTT,CASSRSGTGAPNEKLFF
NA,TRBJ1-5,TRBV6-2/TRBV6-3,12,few,TGTGCCAGCAGTGATCTCAATCAGCCCCAGCATTTT,CASSDLNQPQHF
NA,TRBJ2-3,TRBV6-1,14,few,TGTGCCAGCAATCCAGGGGGGAGCACAGATACGCAGTATTTT,CASNPGGSTDTQYF
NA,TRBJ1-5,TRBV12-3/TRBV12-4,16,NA,TGTGCCAGCAGTCGGGGGAAAAAGGGGCAGGGTCAGCCCCAGCATTTT,CASSRGKKGQGQPQHF
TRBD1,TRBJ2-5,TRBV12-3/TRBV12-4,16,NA,TGTGCCAGCAGTTCGGCGGGACAGGGGCCGGGCGAGACCCAGTACTTC,CASSSAGQGPGETQYF
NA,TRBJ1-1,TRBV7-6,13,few,TGTGCCAGCAGCCAAGGGGTAGGGGGTGAAGCTTTCTTT,CASSQGVGGEAFF
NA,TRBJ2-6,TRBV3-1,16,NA,TGTGCCAGCAGCCAACGATTAGTCTCTGGGGCCAACGTCCTGACTTTC,CASSQRLVSGANVLTF
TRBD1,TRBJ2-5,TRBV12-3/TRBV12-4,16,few,TGTGCCAGCAGCCTCGGGACAGGGAGAGGGCAAGAGACCCAGTACTTC,CASSLGTGRGQETQYF
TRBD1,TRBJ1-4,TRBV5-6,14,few,TGTGCCAGCAGCTTGAAACAGGGGGTCGAAAAACTGTTTTTT,CASSLKQGVEKLFF
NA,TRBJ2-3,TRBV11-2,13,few,TGTGCCGGGCGGAGGGAGGCCACAGATACGCAGTATTTT,CAGRREATDTQYF
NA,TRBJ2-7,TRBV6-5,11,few,TGTGCCAGCAGTTCCGCCCTCGAGCAGTACTTC,CASSSALEQYF
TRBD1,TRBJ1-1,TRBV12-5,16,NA,TGTGCTAGTGGTACAGACAGACAGGGGAGGAACACTGAAGCTTTCTTT,CASGTDRQGRNTEAFF
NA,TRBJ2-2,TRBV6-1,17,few,TGTGCCAGCAGTGAACGAGGGGGGGGAACGCGGACCGGGGAGCTGTTTTTT,CASSERGGGTRTGELFF
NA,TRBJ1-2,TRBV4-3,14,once,TGCGCCAGCAGCCCGCATCAGGGGCCCTATGGCTACACCTTC,CASSPHQGPYGYTF
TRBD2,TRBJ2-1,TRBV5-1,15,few,TGCGCCAGCAGCAGAATAGCGGGAGTGTTAGATGAGCAGTTCTTC,CASSRIAGVLDEQFF
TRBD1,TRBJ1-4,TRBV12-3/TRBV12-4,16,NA,TGTGCCAGCAGACTCTCCCGTGGGACAGGGAATGAAAAACTGTTTTTT,CASRLSRGTGNEKLFF
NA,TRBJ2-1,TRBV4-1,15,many,TGCGCCAGCAGCCATGGGACAAACTACTACAATGAGCAGTTCTTC,CASSHGTNYYNEQFF
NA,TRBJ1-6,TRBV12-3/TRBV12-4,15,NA,TGTGCCAGCAGTTTAGGCGACAGAGCTTGGTCACCCCTCCACTTT,CASSLGDRAWSPLHF
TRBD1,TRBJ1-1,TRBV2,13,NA,TGTGCCAGCAGTAATACAGGGGTTTCTGAAGCTTTCTTT,CASSNTGVSEAFF
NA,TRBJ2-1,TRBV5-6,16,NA,TGTGCCAGCAGCCCCCGGGTCGGAAGCTCCTACAATGAGCAGTTCTTC,CASSPRVGSSYNEQFF
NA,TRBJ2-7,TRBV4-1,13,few,TGCGCCAGCAGCCAAGTGGGACGCTACGAGCAGTACTTC,CASSQVGRYEQYF
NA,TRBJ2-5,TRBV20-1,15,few,TGCAGTGCTAGAGATGCGGGCGGCCTCCAAGAGACCCAGTACTTC,CSARDAGGLQETQYF
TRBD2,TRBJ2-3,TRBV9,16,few,TGTGCCAGCAGCGGTTTCGGTGGGGGGGACACAGATACGCAGTATTTT,CASSGFGGGDTDTQYF
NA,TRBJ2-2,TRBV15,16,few,TGTGCCACCAGCAGAGATTGGACTTCGAACACCGGGGAGCTGTTTTTT,CATSRDWTSNTGELFF
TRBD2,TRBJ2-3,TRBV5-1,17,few,TGCGCCAGCAGCTGGACACCACCAGCGGGGGGTACAGATACGCAGTATTTT,CASSWTPPAGGTDTQYF
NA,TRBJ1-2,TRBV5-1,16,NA,TGCGCCAGCAGCTTGGATCCGGACGAAGCTAACTATGGCTACACCTTC,CASSLDPDEANYGYTF
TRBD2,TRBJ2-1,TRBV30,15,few,TGTGCCTGGAGGATGGGGACTAGCGGGAACCTTGAGCAGTTCTTC,CAWRMGTSGNLEQFF
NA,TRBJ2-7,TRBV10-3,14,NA,TGTGCCATCAAAGTTGCCCTGCCAGGGAAGGAGCAGTACTTC,CAIKVALPGKEQYF
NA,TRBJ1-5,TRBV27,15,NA,TGTGCCAGCAGTTTTCTCGGCCCCGGAGGATCACCCCAGCATTTT,CASSFLGPGGSPQHF
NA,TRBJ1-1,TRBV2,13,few,TGTGCCAGCAGTGACAACGGGAACACTGAAGCTTTCTTT,CASSDNGNTEAFF
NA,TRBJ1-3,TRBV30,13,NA,TGTGCCTGGAGTTTTGCAGCTGGAAACACCATATATTTT,CAWSFAAGNTIYF
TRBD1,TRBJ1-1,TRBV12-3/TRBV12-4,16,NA,TGTGCCAGCAGCACCCGGGGCGGGACAGCGAAGAATGAAGCTTTCTTT,CASSTRGGTAKNEAFF
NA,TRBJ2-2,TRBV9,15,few,TGTGCCAGCAGCGTAGCTCCCGCGGGGACGGGGGAGCTGTTTTTT,CASSVAPAGTGELFF